These 7 T cell receptor beta chains were sequenced from one sample in a study of cytomegalovirus exposure and HLA in healthy donors. Both 60 Vbeta primers and 13 Jbeta primers went into the PCR. This table comes from immunoSEQ multiplex PCR, and its TCRdb copy is limited to in-frame clones, with some not included. Here the sample spans over 95,000 clones, about 75% being singletons. The sequenced sample consisted of PBMCs. The receptors come from a woman aged 35 to 49 in good health and CMV-seropositive.

The sample holds one count of this clone. The J gene is TRBJ1-5, the V gene TRBV4-1, with D possibly being TRBD1 (6 bases). V was trimmed by 4 bases and J by 6 bases, leaving 13 bases between them. The CDR3 covers 14 residues. CDR1 and CDR2 (germline): MGHRA, YSYEKL. The CDR3 is CASSLSPGVQPQHF. Here the CDR3 DNA reads TGCGCCAGCAGCCTATCCCCAGGGGTTCAGCCCCAGCATTTT.

The chain is built from TRBV7-2 and TRBJ2-6; possibly TRBD2 for D (6 bases). The germline V and J ends were trimmed by 4 bases and 2 bases, with 12 bases remaining between them. CDR1 and CDR2 (germline): SGHTA, FQGNSA. There are 16 residues in the CDR3. DNA of the CDR3: TGTGCCAGCAGCTACAAGACGGGGGCTGGGGCCAACGTCCTGACTTTC. Its protein is CASSYKTGAGANVLTF. The whole variable domain, remainder taken from reference TRBV7-2 and TRBJ2-6, is GAGVSQSPSNKVTEKGKDVELRCDPISGHTALYWYRQSLGQGLEFLIYFQGNSAPDKSGLPSDRFSAERTGGSVSTLTIQRTQQEDSAVYLCASSYKTGAGANVLTFGAGSRLTVL.

This clone came up a few times. The CDR3 loop is CASSTGQGTTF. As DNA, the CDR3 is TGTGCCAGCAGTACTGGACAGGGGACGACCTTC. V and J are TRBV6-5 and TRBJ1-2, with 9 bases that match TRBD1. V shed 5 bases, J shed 14 bases, and the junction held 6 bases outside the gene matches. This CDR3 is built from 11 residues. CDR1 is MNHEY and CDR2 is SVGAGI in the germline V gene.

J is TRBJ1-5 and V is TRBV6-4; 7 bases match TRBD1. Trimming took 10 bases from V and 3 from J; bases not matched to a gene: 6. Germline loops: CDR1 MRHNA, CDR2 SNTAGT. The length of the CDR3 is 13 residues. CDR3 in amino acids: CANDRANNQPQHF. DNA for the CDR3: TGTGCCAACGACAGGGCCAACAATCAGCCCCAGCATTTT.

The V call is TRBV7-9, the J call TRBJ1-2; no reliable D call. The ends were cut back, 3 bases at V and 5 bases at J, with 10 bases in the middle. The V gene's germline CDR1 is SEHNR and CDR2 FQNEAQ (reference sequence). The CDR3 consists of 13 residues. The CDR3 DNA reads as TGTGCCAGCAGCTTCCACGGGTCATATGGCTACACCTTC. Translated: CASSFHGSYGYTF. The entire variable domain, with the rest obtained from reference TRBV7-9 and TRBJ1-2, is as follows: DTGVSQNPRHKITKRGQNVTFRCDPISEHNRLYWYRQTLGQGPEFLTYFQNEAQLEKSRLLSDRFSAERPKGSFSTLEIQRTEQGDSAMYLCASSFHGSYGYTFGSGTRLTVV.

This clone has a single count. The rearrangement uses TRBV5-1 and TRBJ2-5; tentative D call: TRBD1 (6 bases). Trimming removed 6 bases from V and 2 bases from J, with 17 bases in between. This CDR3 is 15 amino acids long. In germline, CDR1 is SGHRS, CDR2 YFSETQ. CDR3 bases: TGCGCCAGCACTAGACCCGGACAGACTCAAGAGACCCAGTACTTC. It translates to CASTRPGQTQETQYF.

The V gene is TRBV14, the J gene TRBJ1-4; the D gene is possibly TRBD1 (5 bases). V was shortened by 0 bases and J by 5 bases, with 13 bases between the two germline ends. Germline V gene data show CDR1 as SGHDN and CDR2 as FVKESK. This CDR3 is 16 amino acids long. CDR3 loop: CASSQDSGAGNEKLFF. Here the CDR3 DNA reads TGTGCCAGCAGCCAAGATAGCGGGGCTGGGAATGAAAAACTGTTTTTT. The full variable domain, completed using reference TRBV14 and TRBJ1-4, is EAGVTQFPSHSVIEKGQTVTLRCDPISGHDNLYWYRRVMGKEIKFLLHFVKESKQDESGMPNNRFLAERTGGTYSTLKVQPAELEDSGVYFCASSQDSGAGNEKLFFGSGTQLSVL.